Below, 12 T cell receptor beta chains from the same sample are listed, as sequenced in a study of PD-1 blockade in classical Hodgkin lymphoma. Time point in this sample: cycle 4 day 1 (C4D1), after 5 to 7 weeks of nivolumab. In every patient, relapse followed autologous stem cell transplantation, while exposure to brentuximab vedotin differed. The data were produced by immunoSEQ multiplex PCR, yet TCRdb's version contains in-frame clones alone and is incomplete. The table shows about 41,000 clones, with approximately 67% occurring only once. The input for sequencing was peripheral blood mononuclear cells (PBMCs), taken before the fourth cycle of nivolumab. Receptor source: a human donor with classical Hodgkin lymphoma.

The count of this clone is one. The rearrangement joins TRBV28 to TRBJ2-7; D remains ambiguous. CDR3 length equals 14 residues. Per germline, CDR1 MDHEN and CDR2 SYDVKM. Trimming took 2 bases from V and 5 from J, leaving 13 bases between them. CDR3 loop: CASSLRPWVDEQYF. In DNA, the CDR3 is TGTGCCAGCAGTTTAAGACCCTGGGTGGACGAGCAGTACTTC.

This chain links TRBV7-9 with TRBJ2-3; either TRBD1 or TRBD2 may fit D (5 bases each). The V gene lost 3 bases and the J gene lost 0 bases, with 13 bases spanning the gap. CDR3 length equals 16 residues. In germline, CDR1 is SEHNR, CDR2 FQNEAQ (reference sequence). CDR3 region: CASSFLAGSSTDTQYF. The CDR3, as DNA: TGTGCCAGCAGCTTCCTGGCAGGGAGTAGCACAGATACGCAGTATTTT.

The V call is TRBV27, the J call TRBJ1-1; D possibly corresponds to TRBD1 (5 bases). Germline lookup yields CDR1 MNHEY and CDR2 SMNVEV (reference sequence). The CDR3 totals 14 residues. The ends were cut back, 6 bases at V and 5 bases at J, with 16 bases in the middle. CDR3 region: CASRQDGAFTEAFF. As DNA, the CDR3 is TGTGCCAGCAGACAGGACGGAGCATTTACTGAAGCTTTCTTT.

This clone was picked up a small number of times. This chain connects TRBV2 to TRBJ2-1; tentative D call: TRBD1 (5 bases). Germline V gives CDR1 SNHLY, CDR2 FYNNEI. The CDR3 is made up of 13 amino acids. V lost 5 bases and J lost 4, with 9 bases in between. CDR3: CASSPQGYNEQFF. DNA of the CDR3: TGTGCCAGCAGTCCGCAGGGTTACAATGAGCAGTTCTTC.

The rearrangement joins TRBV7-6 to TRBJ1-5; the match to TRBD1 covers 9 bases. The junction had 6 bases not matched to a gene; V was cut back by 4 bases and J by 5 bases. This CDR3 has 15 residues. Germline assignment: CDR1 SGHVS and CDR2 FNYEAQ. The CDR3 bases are TGTGCCAGCAGCTCGCTACAGGGGGCAGATCAGCCCCAGCATTTT. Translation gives CASSSLQGADQPQHF.

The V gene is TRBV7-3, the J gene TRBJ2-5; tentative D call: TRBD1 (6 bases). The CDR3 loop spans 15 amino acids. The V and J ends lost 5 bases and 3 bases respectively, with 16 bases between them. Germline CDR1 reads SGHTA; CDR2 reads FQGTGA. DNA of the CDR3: TGTGCCAGCAGCCAAAGAGGGGGTGGGGAAGAGACCCAGTACTTC. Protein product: CASSQRGGGEETQYF.

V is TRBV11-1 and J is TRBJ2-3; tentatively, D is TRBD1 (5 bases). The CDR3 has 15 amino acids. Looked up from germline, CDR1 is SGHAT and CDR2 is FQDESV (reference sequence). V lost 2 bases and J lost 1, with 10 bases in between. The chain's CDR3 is CASSLQTGGTDTQYF. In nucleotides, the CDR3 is TGTGCCAGCAGCTTACAAACAGGTGGCACAGATACGCAGTATTTT. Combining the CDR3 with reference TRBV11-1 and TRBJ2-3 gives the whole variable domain EAEVAQSPRYKITEKSQAVAFWCDPISGHATLYWYRQILGQGPELLVQFQDESVVDDSQLPKDRFSAERLKGVDSTLKIQPAELGDSAMYLCASSLQTGGTDTQYFGPGTRLTVL.

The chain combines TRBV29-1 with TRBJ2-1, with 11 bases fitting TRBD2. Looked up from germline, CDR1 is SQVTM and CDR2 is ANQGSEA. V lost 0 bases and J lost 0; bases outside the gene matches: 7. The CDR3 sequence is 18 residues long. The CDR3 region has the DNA TGCAGCGTTGAAGACCCTCTAGCGGGGGGCCACTCCTACAATGAGCAGTTCTTC. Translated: CSVEDPLAGGHSYNEQFF.

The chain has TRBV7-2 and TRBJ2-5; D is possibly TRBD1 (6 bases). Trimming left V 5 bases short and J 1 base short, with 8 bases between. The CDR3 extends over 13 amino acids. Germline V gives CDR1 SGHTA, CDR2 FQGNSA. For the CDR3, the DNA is TGTGCCAGCAGCCTGGACAGCCAAGAGACCCAGTACTTC. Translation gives CASSLDSQETQYF.

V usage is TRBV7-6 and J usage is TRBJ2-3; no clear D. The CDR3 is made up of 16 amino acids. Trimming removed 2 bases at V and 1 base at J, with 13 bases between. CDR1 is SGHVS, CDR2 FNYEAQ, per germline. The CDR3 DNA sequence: TGTGCCAGCAGCTTACTGGGGAAAAGTGGCACAGATACGCAGTATTTT. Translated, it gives CASSLLGKSGTDTQYF.

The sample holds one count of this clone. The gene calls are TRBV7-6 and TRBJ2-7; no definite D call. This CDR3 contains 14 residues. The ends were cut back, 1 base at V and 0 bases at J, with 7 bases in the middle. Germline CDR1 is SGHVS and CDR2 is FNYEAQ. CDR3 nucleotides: TGTGCCAGCAGCTTAGAAATCGGCTCCTACGAGCAGTACTTC. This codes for CASSLEIGSYEQYF.

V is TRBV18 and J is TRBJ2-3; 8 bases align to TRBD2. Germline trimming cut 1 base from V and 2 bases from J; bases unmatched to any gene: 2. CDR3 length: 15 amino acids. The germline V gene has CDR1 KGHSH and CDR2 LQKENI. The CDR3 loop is CASSPLAGYTDTQYF. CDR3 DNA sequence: TGTGCCAGCTCACCACTAGCGGGGTACACAGATACGCAGTATTTT.